This TCR beta chain was profiled in a study of OX40 agonist ivuxolimab in advanced cancers. On the study more broadly: The patients got ivuxolimab, which is an agonistic anti-OX40 (CD134) antibody. Study-level findings and limits: Within 6 weeks, CD4+ and CD8+ blood T cells expanded clonally at 0.1 to 3.0 mg/kg.

The CDR3 totals 16 residues. Germline CDR1 MNHNS, CDR2 SASEGT. Between the trimmed V and J ends, which lost 2 bases and 4 bases, there was a span of 18 bases. About this clone itself: Its specificity is not known.

Clones were read by immunoSEQ multiplex PCR, and TCRdb kept only the in-frame ones, dropping some. The sample consists of roughly 45,000 clones, around 90% of them appearing once. The sequence was obtained from an adult with an advanced solid tumor such as melanoma, head and neck, liver or kidney cancer. Specimen: CD4+ or CD8+ T cells sorted from blood, collected in a trial of the OX40 agonist ivuxolimab. The rearrangement links TRBV6-1 to TRBJ2-7, with D tentatively TRBD1 (6 bases). DNA of the CDR3: TGTGCCAGCAGTGAATTAGCGACAGGTAAAGTATACGAGCAGTACTTC. Translated: CASSELATGKVYEQYF.